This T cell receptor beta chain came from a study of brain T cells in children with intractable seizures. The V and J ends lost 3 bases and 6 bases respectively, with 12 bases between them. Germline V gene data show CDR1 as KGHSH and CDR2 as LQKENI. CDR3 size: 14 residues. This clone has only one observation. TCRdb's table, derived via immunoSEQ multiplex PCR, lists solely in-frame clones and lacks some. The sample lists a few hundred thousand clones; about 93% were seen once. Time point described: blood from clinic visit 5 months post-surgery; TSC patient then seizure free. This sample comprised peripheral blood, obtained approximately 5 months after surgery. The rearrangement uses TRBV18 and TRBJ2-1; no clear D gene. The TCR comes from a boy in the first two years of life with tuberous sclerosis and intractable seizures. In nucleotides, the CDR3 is TGTGCCAGCTCACCGAGGTATAGCTCCAATGAGCAGTTCTTC. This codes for CASSPRYSSNEQFF.